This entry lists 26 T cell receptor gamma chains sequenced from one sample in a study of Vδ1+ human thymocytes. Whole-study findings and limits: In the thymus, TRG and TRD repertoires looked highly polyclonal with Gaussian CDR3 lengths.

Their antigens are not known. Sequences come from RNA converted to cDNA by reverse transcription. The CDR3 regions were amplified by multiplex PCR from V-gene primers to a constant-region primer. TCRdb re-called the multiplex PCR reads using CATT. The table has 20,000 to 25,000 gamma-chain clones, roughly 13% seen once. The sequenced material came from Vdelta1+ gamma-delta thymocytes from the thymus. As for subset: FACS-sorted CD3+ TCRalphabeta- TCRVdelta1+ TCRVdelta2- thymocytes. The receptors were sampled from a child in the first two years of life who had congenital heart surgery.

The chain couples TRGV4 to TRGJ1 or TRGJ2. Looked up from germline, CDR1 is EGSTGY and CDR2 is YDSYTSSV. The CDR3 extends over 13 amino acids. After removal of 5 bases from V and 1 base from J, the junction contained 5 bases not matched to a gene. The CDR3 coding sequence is TGTGCCACCTGGGCTACAAATTATTATAAGAAACTCTTT. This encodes CATWATNYYKKLF.

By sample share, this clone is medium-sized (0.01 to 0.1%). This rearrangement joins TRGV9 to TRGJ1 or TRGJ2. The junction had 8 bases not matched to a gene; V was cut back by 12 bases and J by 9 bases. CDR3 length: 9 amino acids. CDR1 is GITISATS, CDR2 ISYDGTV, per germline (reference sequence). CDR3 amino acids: CAPLLKKLF. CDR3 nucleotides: TGTGCCCCGCTACTTAAGAAACTCTTT.

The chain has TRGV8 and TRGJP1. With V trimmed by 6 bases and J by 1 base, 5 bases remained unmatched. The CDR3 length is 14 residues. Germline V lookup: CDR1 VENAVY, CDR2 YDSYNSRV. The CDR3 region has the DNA TGTGCCACCTGGTCTCGTACCACTGGTTGGTTCAAGATATTT. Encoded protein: CATWSRTTGWFKIF.

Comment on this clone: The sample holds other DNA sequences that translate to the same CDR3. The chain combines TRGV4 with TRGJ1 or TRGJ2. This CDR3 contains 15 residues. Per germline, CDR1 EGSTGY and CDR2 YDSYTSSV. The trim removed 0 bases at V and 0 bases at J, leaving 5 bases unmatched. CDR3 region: CATWDGPRNYYKKLF. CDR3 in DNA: TGTGCCACCTGGGATGGGCCGAGGAATTATTATAAGAAACTCTTT.

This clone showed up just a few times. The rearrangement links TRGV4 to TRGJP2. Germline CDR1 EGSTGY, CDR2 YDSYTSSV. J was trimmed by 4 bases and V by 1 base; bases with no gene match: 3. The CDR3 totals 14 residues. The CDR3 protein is CATWDGLSDWIKTF. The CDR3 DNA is TGTGCCACCTGGGATGGTCTTAGTGATTGGATCAAGACGTTT.

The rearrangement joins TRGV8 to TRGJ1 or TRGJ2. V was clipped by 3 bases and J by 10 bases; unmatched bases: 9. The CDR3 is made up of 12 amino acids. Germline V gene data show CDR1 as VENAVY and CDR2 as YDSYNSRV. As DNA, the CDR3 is TGTGCCACCTGGGATTGTCCGCGGAAGAAACTCTTT. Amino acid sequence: CATWDCPRKKLF.

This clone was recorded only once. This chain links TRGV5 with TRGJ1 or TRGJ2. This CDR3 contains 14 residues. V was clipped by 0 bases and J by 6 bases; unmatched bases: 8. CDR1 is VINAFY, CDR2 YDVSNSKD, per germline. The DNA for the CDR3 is TGTGCCACCTGGGACAGGCCCTTTCTTTATAAGAAACTCTTT. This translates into CATWDRPFLYKKLF.

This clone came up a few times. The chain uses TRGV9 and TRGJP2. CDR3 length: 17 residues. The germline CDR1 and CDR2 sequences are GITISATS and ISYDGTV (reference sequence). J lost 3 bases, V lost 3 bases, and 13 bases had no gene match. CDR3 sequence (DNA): TGTGCCTTGTGGGAGCCACCCCGCTCCCGTAGTGATTGGATCAAGACGTTT. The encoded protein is CALWEPPRSRSDWIKTF.

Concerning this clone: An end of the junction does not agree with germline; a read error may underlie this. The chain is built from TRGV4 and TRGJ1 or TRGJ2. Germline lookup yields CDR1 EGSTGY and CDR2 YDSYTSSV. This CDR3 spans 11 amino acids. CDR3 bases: TGTGCCACCTGGAATGGTTTTAAGAAACTCTTT. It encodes CATWNGFKKLF.

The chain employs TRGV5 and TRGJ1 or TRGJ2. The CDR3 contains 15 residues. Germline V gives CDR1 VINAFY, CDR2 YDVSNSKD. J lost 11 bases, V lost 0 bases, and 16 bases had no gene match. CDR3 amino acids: CATWDRPPPDAEKLF. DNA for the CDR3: TGTGCCACCTGGGACAGGCCCCCCCCCGACGCGGAGAAACTCTTT.

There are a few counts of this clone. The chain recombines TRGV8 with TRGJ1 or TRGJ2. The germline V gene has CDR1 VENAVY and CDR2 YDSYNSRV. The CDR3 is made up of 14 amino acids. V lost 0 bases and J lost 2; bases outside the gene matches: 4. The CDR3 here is CATWDREDYYKKLF. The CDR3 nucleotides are TGTGCCACCTGGGATAGGGAAGATTATTATAAGAAACTCTTT.

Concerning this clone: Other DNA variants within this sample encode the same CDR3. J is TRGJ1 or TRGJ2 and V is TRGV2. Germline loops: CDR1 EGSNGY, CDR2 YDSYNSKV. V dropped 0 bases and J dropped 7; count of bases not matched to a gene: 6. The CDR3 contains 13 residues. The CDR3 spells CATWDGPRYKKLF. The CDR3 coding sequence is TGTGCCACCTGGGACGGGCCCCGATATAAGAAACTCTTT.

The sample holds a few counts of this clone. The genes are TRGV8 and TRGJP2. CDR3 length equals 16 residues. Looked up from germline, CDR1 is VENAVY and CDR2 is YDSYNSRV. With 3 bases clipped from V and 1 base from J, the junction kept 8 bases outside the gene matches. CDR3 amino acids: CATWDGLRSSDWIKTF. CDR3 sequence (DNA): TGTGCCACCTGGGATGGACTACGTAGTAGTGATTGGATCAAGACGTTT.

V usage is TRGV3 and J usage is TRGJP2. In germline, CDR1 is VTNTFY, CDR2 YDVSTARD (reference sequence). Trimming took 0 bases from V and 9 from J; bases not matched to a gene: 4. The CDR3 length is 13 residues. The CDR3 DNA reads TGTGCCACCTGGGACAGGCCGCATTGGATCAAGACGTTT. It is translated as CATWDRPHWIKTF.

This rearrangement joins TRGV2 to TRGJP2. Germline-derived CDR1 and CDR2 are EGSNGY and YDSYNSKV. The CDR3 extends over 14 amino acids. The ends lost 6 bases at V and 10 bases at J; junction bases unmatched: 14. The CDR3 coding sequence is TGTGCCACCTGGTTCCACAGGGGTTTTTGGATCAAGACGTTT. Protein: CATWFHRGFWIKTF.

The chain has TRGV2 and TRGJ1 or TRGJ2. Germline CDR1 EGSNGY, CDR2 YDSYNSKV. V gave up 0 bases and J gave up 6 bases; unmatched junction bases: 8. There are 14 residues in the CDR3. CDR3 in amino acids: CATWDGAGRYKKLF. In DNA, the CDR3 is TGTGCCACCTGGGACGGGGCCGGGCGTTATAAGAAACTCTTT.

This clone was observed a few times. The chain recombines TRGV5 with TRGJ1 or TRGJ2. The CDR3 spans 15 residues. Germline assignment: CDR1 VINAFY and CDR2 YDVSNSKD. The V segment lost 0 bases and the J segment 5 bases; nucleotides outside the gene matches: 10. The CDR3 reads CATWDRPGKDYKKLF. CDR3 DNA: TGTGCCACCTGGGACAGGCCGGGTAAGGATTATAAGAAACTCTTT.

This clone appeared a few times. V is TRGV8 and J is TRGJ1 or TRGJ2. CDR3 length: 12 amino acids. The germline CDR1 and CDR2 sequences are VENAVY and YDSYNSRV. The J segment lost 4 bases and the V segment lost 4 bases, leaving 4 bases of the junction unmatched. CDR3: CATWDQYYKKLF. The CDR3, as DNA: TGTGCCACCTGGGACCAATATTATAAGAAACTCTTT.

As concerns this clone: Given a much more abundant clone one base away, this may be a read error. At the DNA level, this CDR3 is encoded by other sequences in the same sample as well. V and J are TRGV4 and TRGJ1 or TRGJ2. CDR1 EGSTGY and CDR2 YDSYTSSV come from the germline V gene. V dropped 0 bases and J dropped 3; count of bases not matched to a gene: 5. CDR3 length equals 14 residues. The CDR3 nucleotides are TGTGCCACCTGGGATGGGCGGGGTTATTATAAGAAACTCTTT. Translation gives CATWDGRGYYKKLF.

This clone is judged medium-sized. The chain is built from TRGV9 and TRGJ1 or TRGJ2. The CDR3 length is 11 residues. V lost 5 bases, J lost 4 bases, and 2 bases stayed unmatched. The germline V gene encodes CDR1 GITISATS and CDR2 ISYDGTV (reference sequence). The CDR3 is CALWVYYKKLF. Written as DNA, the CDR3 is TGTGCCTTGTGGGTATATTATAAGAAACTCTTT.

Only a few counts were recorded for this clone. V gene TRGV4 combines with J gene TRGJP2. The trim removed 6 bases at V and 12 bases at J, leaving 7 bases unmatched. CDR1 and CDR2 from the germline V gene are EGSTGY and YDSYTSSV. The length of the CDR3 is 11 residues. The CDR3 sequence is CATWNEGIKTF. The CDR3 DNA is TGTGCCACCTGGAATGAAGGGATCAAGACGTTT.

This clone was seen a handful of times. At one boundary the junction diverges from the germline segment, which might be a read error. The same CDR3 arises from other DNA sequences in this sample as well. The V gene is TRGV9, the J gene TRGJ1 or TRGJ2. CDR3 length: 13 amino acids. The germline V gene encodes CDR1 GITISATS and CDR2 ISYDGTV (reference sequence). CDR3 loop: CALWPLRDYKKLF. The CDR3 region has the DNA TGTGCCTTGTGGCCGCTACGCGATTATAAGAAGCTCTTT.

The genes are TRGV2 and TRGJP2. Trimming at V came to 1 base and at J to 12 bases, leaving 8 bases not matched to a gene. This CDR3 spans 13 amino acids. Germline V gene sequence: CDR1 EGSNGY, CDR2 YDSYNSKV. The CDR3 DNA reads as TGTGCCACCTGGGACGGACCTGAGGGGATCAAGACGTTT. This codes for CATWDGPEGIKTF.

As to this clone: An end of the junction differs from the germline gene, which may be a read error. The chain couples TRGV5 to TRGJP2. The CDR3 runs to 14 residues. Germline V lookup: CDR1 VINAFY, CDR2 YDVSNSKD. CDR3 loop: CTTWDRYDDWIKTF. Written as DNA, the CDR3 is TGTACCACCTGGGACAGGTATGATGATTGGATCAAGACGTTT.

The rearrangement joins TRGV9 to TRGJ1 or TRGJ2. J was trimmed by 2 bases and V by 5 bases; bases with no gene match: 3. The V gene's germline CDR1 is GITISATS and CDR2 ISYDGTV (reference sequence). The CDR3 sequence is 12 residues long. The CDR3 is CALWAYYYKKLF. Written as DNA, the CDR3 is TGTGCCTTGTGGGCTTATTATTATAAGAAACTCTTT.

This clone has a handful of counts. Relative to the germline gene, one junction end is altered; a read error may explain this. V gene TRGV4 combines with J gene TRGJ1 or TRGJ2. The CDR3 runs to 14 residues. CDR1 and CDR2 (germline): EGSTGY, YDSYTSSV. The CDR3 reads CATWNGTNYYKKLF. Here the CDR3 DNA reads TGTGCCACCTGGAATGGTACGAATTATTATAAGAAACTCTTT.